The clone carrying this T cell receptor beta chain was recorded a few times. What it binds is unknown. Within the sample, other DNA sequences also encode this same CDR3. The data belong to a study of T cell responses to AZD1222 COVID-19 vaccine. Study-wide context: Second-dose intervals of approximately 4 or approximately 12 weeks were pooled. The study, taken as a whole, reports: It should be noted that donors were predominantly white British and more often female, and clonal diversity was possibly underestimated. Nearly half of the spike-specific TCRs reportedly recognize variant regions that carry no mutations. Spike-wide vaccine-associated CD4 TCRs dominated at 160-218 and 743-854.

Losses at the gene ends were 0 bases for V and 1 base for J; bases not matched to a gene: 2. This CDR3 comprises 16 residues. Germline assignment: CDR1 ENHRY and CDR2 SYGVKD. The repertoire was sequenced with immunoSEQ multiplex PCR; TCRdb's copy has only in-frame clones and lacks some. There are tens of thousands of clones in the sample; 80% to 90% occur only once, and about 10% lies in the top ten. Sequences were derived from peripheral blood, sampled on day 0 of AZD1222 vaccination. The receptor was isolated from an adult in good health. The V gene is TRBV10-3, the J gene TRBJ2-4; TRBD2 aligns across 8 bases. The CDR3 nucleotides are TGTGCCATCAGTGAGTCGGGCGGGGGGGCCAAAAACATTCAGTACTTC. The encoded protein is CAISESGGGAKNIQYF.